A selection of T cell receptor beta chains follows, all from one sample in a study of CD8+CD57+ T cells in acquired aplastic anemia. TCRdb recomputed calls from the reads with MiXCR, one row per CDR3 protein. The sample has around 400,000 distinct CDR3 sequences; roughly 64% are singletons. Specimen: sorted CD4+, CD8+, or CD8+CD57+ T cells (not recorded which) from PBMCs. These TCRs come from a human donor in good health, serving as a control. CDR3s include the opening cysteine and the closing phenylalanine or tryptophan. The order of the fields is CDR3 length, V gene, J gene, CDR3 protein.

length: 15
V: TRBV15
J: TRBJ1-2
CDR3: CATSNGEYSIEPQPF

length: 13
V: TRBV12-3/TRBV12-4
J: TRBJ1-2
CDR3: CASRQQGSGGYTF

length: 16
V: TRBV20-1
J: TRBJ1-2
CDR3: CSPALPRGSVNYGYTF

length: 15
V: TRBV6-5
J: TRBJ2-5
CDR3: CASSDVLAGQETQYF

length: 12
V: TRBV10-3
J: TRBJ1-1
CDR3: CAIRTQNTEAFF

length: 14
V: TRBV15
J: TRBJ1-3
CDR3: CASSSGDGGKTIYF

length: 15
V: TRBV15
J: TRBJ2-2
CDR3: CATSRELQGTGELFF

length: 13
V: TRBV7-2
J: TRBJ1-2
CDR3: CASSSGLNGGYHF

length: 14
V: TRBV30
J: TRBJ1-3
CDR3: CAWSSGRVGNTIYF

length: 12
V: TRBV29-1
J: TRBJ2-3
CDR3: CSVGQGRDTQYF

length: 14
V: TRBV7-9
J: TRBJ1-6
CDR3: CASRTDRGNSPLHF

length: 15
V: TRBV12-3/TRBV12-4
J: TRBJ1-5
CDR3: CASSPTGPSNQPQHF

length: 15
V: TRBV7-9
J: TRBJ2-7
CDR3: CASNEQGYGYTFGYF

length: 13
V: TRBV20-1
J: TRBJ1-2
CDR3: CSASPPYNYGYTF

length: 14
V: TRBV11-3
J: TRBJ2-1
CDR3: CASSRQGTYNEQFF

length: 13
V: TRBV25-1
J: TRBJ1-2
CDR3: CASSQVRTYGYTF

length: 14
V: TRBV7-3
J: TRBJ2-1
CDR3: CASSFPGGHNEQFF

length: 14
V: TRBV27
J: TRBJ1-1
CDR3: CASSLRQSNTEAFF

length: 15
V: TRBV7-2
J: TRBJ2-3
CDR3: CASSSPRRHSENTYF

length: 15
V: TRBV15
J: TRBJ1-1
CDR3: CAYQYSSGGGTEAFF

length: 14
V: TRBV12-3/TRBV12-4
J: TRBJ1-1
CDR3: CATSAEVGNTEAFF

length: 14
V: TRBV11-3
J: TRBJ2-7
CDR3: CASKLREDSYEQYF

length: 14
V: TRBV7-2
J: TRBJ1-5
CDR3: CASSLGGGVQPQHF

length: 15
V: TRBV7-2
J: TRBJ1-6
CDR3: CASSLARGRDSPLHF

length: 14
V: TRBV6-6
J: TRBJ2-5
CDR3: CASSYPGLPGTQYF

length: 16
V: TRBV7-8
J: TRBJ1-2
CDR3: CASSEAAEGMYYGYTF

length: 13
V: TRBV6-6
J: TRBJ2-7
CDR3: CASSGTGGNEQYF

length: 16
V: TRBV7-3
J: TRBJ2-5
CDR3: CASSSTAHGGEPVQYF

length: 13
V: TRBV19
J: TRBJ1-5
CDR3: CASTRRGDQPQHF

length: 11
V: TRBV29-1
J: TRBJ2-7
CDR3: CRLGGSYEQYF

length: 12
V: TRBV29-1
J: TRBJ2-1
CDR3: CSVGRGSGAQFF

length: 15
V: TRBV7-2
J: TRBJ2-3
CDR3: CASSLGRLYTDTQYF

length: 15
V: TRBV2
J: TRBJ2-1
CDR3: CASSTSRTERNEQFF

length: 15
V: TRBV6-2/TRBV6-3
J: TRBJ2-3
CDR3: CASRGPDLNTDTQYF

length: 17
V: TRBV10-3
J: TRBJ2-3
CDR3: CAIRAGTGVVKTGTQYF

length: 11
V: TRBV12-3/TRBV12-4
J: TRBJ1-2
CDR3: CASSEIGGYTF

length: 18
V: TRBV5-1
J: TRBJ1-4
CDR3: CASSLGGGRSPTNEKLFF

length: 15
V: TRBV30
J: TRBJ1-2
CDR3: CAWSGVGGGTYGYTF

length: 14
V: TRBV5-4
J: TRBJ2-7
CDR3: CASSQDSTSYEQYF

length: 14
V: TRBV24-1
J: TRBJ1-2
CDR3: CATSAPTTNYGYTF

length: 13
V: TRBV20-1
J: TRBJ2-3
CDR3: CSARASGSDTQYF

length: 12
V: TRBV5-1
J: TRBJ1-2
CDR3: CASSTVGPSDTF

length: 16
V: TRBV6-2/TRBV6-3
J: TRBJ2-2
CDR3: CASSPPSGGVAGELFF

length: 17
V: TRBV9
J: TRBJ1-1
CDR3: CASSHLTGDDENTEAFF

length: 14
V: TRBV9
J: TRBJ2-5
CDR3: CASSVARGGNTIYF

length: 17
V: TRBV4-1
J: TRBJ1-6
CDR3: CASSQTPGQGFGSPLHF

length: 16
V: TRBV9
J: TRBJ1-4
CDR3: CASSTNGGPQNEKLFF

length: 13
V: TRBV6-6
J: TRBJ2-7
CDR3: CASSYSDWGEQYF

length: 15
V: TRBV20-1
J: TRBJ2-5
CDR3: CSAPMTRWGQETQYF

length: 14
V: TRBV7-2
J: TRBJ2-5
CDR3: CASSPSVGGYTFGF

length: 17
V: TRBV7-7
J: TRBJ2-5
CDR3: CASSQTSGGALGETQYF

length: 15
V: TRBV19
J: TRBJ2-5
CDR3: CASQGLAGGQETQYF

length: 14
V: TRBV7-6
J: TRBJ2-2
CDR3: CASSFPTGAGELFF

length: 13
V: TRBV5-5
J: TRBJ2-7
CDR3: CASSPGPAYEQYF